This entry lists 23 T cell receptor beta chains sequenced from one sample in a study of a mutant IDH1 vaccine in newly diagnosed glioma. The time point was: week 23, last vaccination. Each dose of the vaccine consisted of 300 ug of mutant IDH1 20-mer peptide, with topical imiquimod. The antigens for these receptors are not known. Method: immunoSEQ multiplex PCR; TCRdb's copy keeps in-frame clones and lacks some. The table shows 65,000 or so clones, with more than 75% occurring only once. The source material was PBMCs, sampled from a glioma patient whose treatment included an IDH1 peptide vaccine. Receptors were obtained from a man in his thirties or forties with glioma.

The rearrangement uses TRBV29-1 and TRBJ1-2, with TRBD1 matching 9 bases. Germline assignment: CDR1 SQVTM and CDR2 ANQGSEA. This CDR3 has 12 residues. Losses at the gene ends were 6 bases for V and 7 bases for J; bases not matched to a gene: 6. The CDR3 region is CSVTGGAFGYTF. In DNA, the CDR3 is TGCAGCGTCACAGGGGGCGCATTTGGCTACACCTTC.

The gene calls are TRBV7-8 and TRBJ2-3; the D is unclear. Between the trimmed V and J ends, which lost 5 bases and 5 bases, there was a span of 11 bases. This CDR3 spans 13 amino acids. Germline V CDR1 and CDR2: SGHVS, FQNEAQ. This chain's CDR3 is CASSARTGDTQYF. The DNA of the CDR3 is TGTGCCAGCAGCGCCCGAACCGGAGATACGCAGTATTTT.

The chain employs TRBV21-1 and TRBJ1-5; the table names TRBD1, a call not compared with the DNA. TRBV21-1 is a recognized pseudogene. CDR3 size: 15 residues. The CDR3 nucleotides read TGTGCCAGCAGCATTCGACAGGTTAGCAATCAGCCCCAGCATTTT. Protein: CASSIRQVSNQPQHF.

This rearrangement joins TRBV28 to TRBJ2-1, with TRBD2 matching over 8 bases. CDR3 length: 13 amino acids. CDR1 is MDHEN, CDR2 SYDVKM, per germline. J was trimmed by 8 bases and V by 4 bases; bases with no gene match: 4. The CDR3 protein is CASSSGRAHEQFF. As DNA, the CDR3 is TGTGCCAGCAGTTCCGGGAGGGCACATGAGCAGTTCTTC.

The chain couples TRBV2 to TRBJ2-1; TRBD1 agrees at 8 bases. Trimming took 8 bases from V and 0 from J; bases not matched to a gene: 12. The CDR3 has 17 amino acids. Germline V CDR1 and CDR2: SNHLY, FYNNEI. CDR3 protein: CASGQGAGSSSYNEQFF. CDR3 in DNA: TGTGCCAGCGGACAGGGCGCGGGAAGTAGCTCCTACAATGAGCAGTTCTTC.

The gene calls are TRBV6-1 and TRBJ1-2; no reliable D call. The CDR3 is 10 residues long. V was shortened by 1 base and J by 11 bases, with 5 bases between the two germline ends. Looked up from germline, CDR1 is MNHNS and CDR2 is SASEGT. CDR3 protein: CASSEDEYTF. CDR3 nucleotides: TGTGCCAGCAGTGAAGATGAATACACCTTC.

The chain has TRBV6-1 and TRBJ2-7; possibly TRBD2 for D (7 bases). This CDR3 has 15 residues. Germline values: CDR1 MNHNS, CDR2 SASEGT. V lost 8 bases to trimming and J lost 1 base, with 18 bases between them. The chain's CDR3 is CASALRGAPSYEQYF. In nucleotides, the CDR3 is TGTGCCAGCGCTCTTCGGGGGGCTCCTTCCTACGAGCAGTACTTC.

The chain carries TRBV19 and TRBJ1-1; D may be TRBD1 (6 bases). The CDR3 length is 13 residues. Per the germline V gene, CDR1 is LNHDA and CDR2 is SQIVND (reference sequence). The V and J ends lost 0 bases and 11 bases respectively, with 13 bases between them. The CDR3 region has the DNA TGTGCCAGTAGTATAGAAGGGGGGCTCGGGGCTTTCTTT. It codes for CASSIEGGLGAFF.

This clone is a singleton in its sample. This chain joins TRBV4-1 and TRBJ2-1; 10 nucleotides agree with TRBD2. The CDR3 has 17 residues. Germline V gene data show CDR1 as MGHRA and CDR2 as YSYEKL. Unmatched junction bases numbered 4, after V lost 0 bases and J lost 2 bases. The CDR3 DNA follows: TGCGCCAGCAGCCAAGATCAAGCGGGGGGGCCCTACAATGAGCAGTTCTTC. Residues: CASSQDQAGGPYNEQFF.

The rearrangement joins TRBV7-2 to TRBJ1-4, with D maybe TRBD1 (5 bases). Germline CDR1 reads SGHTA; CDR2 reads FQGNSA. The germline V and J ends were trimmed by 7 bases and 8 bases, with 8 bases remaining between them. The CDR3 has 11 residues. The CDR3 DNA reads TGTGCCAGCAAAGGGGAGGAAAAACTGTTTTTT. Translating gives CASKGEEKLFF.

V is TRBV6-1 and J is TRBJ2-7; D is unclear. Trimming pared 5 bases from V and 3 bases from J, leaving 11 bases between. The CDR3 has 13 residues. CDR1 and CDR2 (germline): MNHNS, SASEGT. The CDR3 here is CASSQDPYYEQYF. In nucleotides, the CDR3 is TGTGCCAGCAGTCAGGACCCTTACTACGAGCAGTACTTC.

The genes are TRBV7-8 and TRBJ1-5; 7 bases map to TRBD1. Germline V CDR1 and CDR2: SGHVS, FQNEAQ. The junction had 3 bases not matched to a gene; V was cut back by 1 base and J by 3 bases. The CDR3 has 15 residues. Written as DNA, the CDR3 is TGTGCCAGCAGCTTAGGACAGGGAGTCAATCAGCCCCAGCATTTT. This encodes CASSLGQGVNQPQHF.

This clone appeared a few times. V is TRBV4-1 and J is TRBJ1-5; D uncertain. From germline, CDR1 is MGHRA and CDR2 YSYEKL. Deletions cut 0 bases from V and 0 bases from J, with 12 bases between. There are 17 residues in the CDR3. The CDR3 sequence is CASSQETHFYSNQPQHF. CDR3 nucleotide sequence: TGCGCCAGCAGCCAAGAGACGCATTTTTATAGCAATCAGCCCCAGCATTTT.

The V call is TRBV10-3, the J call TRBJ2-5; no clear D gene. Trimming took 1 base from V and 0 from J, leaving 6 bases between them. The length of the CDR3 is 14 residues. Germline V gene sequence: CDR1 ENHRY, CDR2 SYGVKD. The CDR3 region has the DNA TGTGCCATCAGTGAGTACGGGCACCAAGAGACCCAGTACTTC. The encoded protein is CAISEYGHQETQYF.

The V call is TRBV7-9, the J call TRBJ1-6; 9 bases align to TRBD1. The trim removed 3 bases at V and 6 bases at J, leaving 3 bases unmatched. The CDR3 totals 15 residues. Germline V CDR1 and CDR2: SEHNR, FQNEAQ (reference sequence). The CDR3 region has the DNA TGTGCCAGCAGCTTCGGGACAGGGATTAATTCACCCCTCCACTTT. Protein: CASSFGTGINSPLHF.

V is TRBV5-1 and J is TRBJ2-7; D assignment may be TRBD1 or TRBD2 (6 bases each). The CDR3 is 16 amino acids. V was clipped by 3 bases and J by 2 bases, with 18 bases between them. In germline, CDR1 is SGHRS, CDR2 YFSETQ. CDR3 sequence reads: CASSSGPGALTYEQYF. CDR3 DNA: TGCGCCAGCAGCTCCGGCCCGGGGGCCCTGACCTACGAGCAGTACTTC.

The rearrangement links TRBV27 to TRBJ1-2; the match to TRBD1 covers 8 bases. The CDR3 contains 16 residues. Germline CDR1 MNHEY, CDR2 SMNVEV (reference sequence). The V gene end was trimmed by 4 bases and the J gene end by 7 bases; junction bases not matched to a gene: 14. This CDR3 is CASSSRSGTGGFGYTF. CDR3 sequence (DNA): TGTGCCAGCAGTTCACGATCTGGGACAGGCGGGTTTGGCTACACCTTC.

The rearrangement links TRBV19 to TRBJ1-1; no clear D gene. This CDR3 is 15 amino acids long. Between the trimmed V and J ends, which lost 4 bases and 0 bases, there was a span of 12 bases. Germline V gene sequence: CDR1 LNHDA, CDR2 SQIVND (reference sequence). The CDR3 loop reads CASSTQANMNTEAFF. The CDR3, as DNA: TGTGCCAGTAGTACCCAAGCAAATATGAACACTGAAGCTTTCTTT.

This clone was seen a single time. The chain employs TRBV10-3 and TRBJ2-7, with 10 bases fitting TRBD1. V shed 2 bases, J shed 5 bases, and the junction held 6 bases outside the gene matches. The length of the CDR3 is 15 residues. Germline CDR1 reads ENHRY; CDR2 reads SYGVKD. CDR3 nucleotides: TGTGCCATCAGTGAGCCGGGGACAGGGGAACACGAGCAGTACTTC. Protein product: CAISEPGTGEHEQYF.

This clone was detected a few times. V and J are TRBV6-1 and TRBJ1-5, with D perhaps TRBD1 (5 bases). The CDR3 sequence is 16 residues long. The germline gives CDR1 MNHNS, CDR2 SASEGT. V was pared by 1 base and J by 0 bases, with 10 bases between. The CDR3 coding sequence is TGTGCCAGCAGTGAAGGACAGACCTATAGCAATCAGCCCCAGCATTTT. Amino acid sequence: CASSEGQTYSNQPQHF.

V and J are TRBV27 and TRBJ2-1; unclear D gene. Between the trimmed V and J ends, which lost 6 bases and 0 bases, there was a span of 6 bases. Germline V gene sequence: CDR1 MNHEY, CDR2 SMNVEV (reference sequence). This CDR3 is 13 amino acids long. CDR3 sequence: CASRQSSYNEQFF. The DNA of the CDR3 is TGTGCCAGCAGGCAAAGCTCCTACAATGAGCAGTTCTTC.

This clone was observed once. Written as DNA, the CDR3 is TGTGCCACCAGCAGAGACCCCGAGGCGGCTCTGTTTTTT. Amino acids: CATSRDPEAALFF. The chain employs TRBV15 and TRBJ1-4; no firm D call. Trimming pared 0 bases from V and 14 bases from J, leaving 13 bases between. Germline assignment: CDR1 LNHNV and CDR2 YYDKDF (reference sequence). The CDR3 sequence is 13 residues long.

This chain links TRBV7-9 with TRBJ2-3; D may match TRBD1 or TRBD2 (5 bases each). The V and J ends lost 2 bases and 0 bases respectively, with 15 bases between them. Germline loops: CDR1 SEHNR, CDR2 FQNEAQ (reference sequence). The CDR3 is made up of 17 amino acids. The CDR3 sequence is CASSLWPPRDSTDTQYF. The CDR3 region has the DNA TGTGCCAGCAGCTTATGGCCCCCGAGGGACAGCACAGATACGCAGTATTTT.